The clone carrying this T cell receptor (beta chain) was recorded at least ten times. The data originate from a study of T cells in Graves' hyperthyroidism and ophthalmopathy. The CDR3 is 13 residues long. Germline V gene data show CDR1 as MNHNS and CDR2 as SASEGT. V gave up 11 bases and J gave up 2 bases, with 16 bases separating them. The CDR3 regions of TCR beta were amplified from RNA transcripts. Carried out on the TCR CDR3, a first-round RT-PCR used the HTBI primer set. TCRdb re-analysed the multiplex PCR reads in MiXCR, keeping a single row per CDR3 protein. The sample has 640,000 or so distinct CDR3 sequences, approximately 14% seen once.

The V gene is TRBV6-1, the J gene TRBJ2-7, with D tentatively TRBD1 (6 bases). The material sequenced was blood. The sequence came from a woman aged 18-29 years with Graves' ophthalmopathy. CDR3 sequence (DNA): TGTGCCGGTTCCGACAGGATTGCCTACGAGCAGTACTTC. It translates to CAGSDRIAYEQYF.